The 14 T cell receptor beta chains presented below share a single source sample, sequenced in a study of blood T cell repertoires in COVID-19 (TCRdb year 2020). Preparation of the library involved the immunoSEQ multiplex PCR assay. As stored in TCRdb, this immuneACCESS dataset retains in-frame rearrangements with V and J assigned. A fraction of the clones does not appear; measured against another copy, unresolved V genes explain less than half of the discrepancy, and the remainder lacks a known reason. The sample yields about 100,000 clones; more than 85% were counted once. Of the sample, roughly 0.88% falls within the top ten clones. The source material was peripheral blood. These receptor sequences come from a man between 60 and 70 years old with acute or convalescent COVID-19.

CDR3 DNA sequence: TGTGCCAGCAGGGGGGGGACTAGCGGGAGGAGCTACAATGAGCAGTTCTTC. As protein: CASRGGTSGRSYNEQFF. V usage is TRBV7-9 and J usage is TRBJ2-1; the match to TRBD2 covers 15 bases. V lost 6 bases to trimming and J lost 3 bases; unmatched junction nucleotides: 6. The germline gives CDR1 SEHNR, CDR2 FQNEAQ (reference sequence). The CDR3 runs 17 residues.

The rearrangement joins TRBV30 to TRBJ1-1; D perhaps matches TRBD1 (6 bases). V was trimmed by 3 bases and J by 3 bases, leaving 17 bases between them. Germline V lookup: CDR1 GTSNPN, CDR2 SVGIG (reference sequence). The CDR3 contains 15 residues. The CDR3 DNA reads TGTGCCTGGAGCGGCCTTAGGGACACCGACACTGAAGCTTTCTTT. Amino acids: CAWSGLRDTDTEAFF.

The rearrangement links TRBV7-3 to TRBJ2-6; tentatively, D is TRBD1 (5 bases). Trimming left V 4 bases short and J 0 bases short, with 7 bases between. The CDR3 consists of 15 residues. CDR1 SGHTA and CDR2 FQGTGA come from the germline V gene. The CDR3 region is CASSSRGSGANVLTF. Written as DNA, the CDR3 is TGTGCCAGCAGCTCAAGGGGCTCTGGGGCCAACGTCCTGACTTTC.

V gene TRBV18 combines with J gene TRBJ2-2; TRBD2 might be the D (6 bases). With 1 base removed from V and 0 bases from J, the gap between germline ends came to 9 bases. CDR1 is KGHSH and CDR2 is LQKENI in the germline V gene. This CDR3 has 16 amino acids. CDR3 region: CASSPLLAPNTGELFF. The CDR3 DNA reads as TGTGCCAGCTCACCACTCCTAGCGCCGAACACCGGGGAGCTGTTTTTT.

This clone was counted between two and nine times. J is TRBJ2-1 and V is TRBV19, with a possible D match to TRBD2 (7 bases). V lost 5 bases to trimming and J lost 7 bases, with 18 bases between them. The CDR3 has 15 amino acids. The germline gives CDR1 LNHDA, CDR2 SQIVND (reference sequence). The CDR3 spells CASSPRGGERNEQFF. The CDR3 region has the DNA TGTGCCAGTAGTCCTAGAGGGGGGGAGCGAAATGAGCAGTTCTTC.

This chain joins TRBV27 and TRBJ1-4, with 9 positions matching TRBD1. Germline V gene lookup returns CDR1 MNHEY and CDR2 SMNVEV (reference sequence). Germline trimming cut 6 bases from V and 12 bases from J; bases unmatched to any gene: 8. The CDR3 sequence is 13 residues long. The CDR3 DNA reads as TGTGCCAGCAGCGAACAGGGGGCGCGGGAACTGTTTTTT. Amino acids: CASSEQGARELFF.

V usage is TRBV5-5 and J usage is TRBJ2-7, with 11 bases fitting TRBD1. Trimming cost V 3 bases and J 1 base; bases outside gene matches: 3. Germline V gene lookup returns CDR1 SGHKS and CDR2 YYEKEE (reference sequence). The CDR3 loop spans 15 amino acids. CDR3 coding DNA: TGTGCCAGCAGCTCCGGGACAGGGGGTTCCTACGAGCAGTACGTC. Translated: CASSSGTGGSYEQYV.

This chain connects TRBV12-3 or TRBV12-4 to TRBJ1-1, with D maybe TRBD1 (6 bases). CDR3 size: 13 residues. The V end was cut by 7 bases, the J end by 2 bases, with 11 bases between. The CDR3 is CASTRDTNTEAFF. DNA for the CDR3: TGTGCCAGCACCCGGGACACCAACACTGAAGCTTTCTTT.

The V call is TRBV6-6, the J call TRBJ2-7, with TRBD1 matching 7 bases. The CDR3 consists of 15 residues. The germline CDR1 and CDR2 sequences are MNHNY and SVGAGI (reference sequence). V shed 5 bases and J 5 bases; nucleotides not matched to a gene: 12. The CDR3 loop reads CASSGKAGGPNEQYF. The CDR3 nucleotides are TGTGCCAGCAGTGGGAAGGCAGGGGGTCCCAACGAGCAGTACTTC.

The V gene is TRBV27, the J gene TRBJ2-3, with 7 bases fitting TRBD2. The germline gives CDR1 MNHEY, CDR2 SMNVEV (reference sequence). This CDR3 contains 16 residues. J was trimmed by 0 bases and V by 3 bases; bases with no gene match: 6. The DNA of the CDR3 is TGTGCCAGCAGTTTCAATAGCGGGCCGAGCACAGATACGCAGTATTTT. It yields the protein CASSFNSGPSTDTQYF.

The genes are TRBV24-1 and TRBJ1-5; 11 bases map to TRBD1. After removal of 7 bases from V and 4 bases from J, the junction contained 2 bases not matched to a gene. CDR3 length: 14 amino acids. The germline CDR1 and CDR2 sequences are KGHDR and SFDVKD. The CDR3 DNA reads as TGTGCCACCAGGGGACAGGGGGTGAATCAGCCCCAGCATTTT. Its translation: CATRGQGVNQPQHF.

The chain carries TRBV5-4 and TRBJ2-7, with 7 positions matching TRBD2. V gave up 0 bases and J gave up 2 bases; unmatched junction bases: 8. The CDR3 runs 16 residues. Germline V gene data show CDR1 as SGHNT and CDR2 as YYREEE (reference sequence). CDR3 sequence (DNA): TGTGCCAGCAGCTTGGGCCCTGCGGGAGTCACCTACGAGCAGTACTTC. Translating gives CASSLGPAGVTYEQYF.

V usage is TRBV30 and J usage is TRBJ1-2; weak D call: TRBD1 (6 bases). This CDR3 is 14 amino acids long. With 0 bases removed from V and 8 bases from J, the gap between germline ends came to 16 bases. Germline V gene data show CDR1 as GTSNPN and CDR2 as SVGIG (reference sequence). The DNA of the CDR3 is TGTGCCTGGAGTGTGTCACAGGGATTAGGGGGCTACACCTTC. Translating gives CAWSVSQGLGGYTF.

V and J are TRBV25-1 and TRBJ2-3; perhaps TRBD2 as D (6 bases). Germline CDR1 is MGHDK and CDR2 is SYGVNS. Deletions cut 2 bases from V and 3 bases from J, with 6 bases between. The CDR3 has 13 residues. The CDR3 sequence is CASSEGGTDTQYF. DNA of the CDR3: TGTGCCAGCAGTGAAGGAGGGACAGATACGCAGTATTTT. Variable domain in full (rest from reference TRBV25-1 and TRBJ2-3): EADIYQTPRYLVIGTGKKITLECSQTMGHDKMYWYQQDPGMELHLIHYSYGVNSTEKGDLSSESTVSRIRTEHFPLTLESARPSHTSQYLCASSEGGTDTQYFGPGTRLTVL.